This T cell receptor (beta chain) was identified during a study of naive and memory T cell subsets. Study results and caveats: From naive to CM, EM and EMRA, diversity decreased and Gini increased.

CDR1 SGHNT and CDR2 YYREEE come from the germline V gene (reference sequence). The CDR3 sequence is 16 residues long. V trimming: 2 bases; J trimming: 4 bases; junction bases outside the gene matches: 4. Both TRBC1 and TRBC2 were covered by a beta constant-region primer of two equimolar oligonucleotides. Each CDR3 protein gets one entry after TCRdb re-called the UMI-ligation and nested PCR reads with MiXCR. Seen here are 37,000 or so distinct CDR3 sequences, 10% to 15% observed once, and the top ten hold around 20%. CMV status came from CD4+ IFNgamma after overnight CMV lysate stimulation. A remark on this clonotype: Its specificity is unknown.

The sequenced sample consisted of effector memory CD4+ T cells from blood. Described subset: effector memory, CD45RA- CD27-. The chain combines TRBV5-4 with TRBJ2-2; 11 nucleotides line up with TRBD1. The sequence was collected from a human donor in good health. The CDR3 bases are TGTGCCAGCAGCTTACCCGGGACAGGGGGCACCGGGGAGCTGTTTTTT. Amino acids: CASSLPGTGGTGELFF.